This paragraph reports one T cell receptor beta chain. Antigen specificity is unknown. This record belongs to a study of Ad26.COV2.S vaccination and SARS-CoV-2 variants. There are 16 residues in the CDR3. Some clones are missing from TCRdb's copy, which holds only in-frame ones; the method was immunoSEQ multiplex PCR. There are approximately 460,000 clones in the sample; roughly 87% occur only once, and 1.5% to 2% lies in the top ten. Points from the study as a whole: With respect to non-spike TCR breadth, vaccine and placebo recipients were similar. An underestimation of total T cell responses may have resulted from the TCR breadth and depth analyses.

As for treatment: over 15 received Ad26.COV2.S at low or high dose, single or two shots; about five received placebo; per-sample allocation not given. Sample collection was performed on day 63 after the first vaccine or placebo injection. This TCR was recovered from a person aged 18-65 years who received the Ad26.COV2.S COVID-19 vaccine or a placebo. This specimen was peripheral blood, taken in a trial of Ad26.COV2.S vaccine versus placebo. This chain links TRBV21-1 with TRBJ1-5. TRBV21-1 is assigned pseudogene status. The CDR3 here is CASSKDGGNEGQPQHF. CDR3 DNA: TGTGCCAGCAGCAAAGACGGGGGAAATGAGGGTCAGCCCCAGCATTTT.